This T cell receptor beta chain originates from a study of T cell changes during pregnancy in multiple sclerosis. The repertoire was sequenced with immunoSEQ multiplex PCR; TCRdb's copy has only in-frame clones and lacks some. Among approximately 30,000 clones listed, roughly nine tenths were seen once. V trimming: 4 bases; J trimming: 4 bases; junction bases outside the gene matches: 6. CDR1 MDHEN and CDR2 SYDVKM come from the germline V gene. The length of the CDR3 is 14 residues. The clonotype was recovered from a female donor with multiple sclerosis, enrolled in a pregnancy study. The chain couples TRBV28 to TRBJ1-2; TRBD1 agrees at 7 bases. Source: CD8+ T cells from peripheral blood mononuclear cells, taken in the first trimester of pregnancy. The CDR3 coding sequence is TGTGCCAGCAGTTCCCGACAGGGAGTCTATGGCTACACCTTC. Protein sequence: CASSSRQGVYGYTF.